Presented here are 13 T cell receptor beta chains from one specimen sequenced in a study of CD8 T cells in ankylosing spondylitis. Study results and caveats: There was a TCR beta motif, made of 7 to 9 highly homologous variants, that appeared characteristic of ankylosing spondylitis blood.

Their cognate antigens are unknown. TCRdb re-derived calls from the 5' RACE reads in MiXCR, one entry per CDR3 protein. The table has about 840,000 distinct CDR3 sequences, approximately 12% seen once. Sequencing was carried out using blood, either unsorted or a sorted T cell fraction (not recorded which). These TCRs come from a male donor with ankylosing spondylitis.

V usage is TRBV28 and J usage is TRBJ2-1; D may be TRBD2 (6 bases). From germline, CDR1 is MDHEN and CDR2 SYDVKM. The CDR3 has 15 amino acids. Deletions cut 2 bases from V and 3 bases from J, with 11 bases between. In DNA form, the CDR3 reads TGTGCCAGCAGTTTAGGAGCGGAGGGCTACAATGAGCAGTTCTTC. As protein: CASSLGAEGYNEQFF.

This chain uses TRBV7-8 with TRBJ2-3, with unresolved D. Germline V gene data show CDR1 as SGHVS and CDR2 as FQNEAQ. V was clipped by 3 bases and J by 6 bases, with 7 bases between them. CDR3 size: 12 residues. The CDR3 protein is CASSFHRDTQYF. CDR3 sequence (DNA): TGTGCCAGCAGCTTTCACCGGGATACGCAGTATTTT.

The J gene is TRBJ1-2, the V gene TRBV20-1; 7 positions agree with TRBD1. The CDR3 is 15 amino acids. The germline V gene has CDR1 DFQATT and CDR2 SNEGSKA (reference sequence). Trimming removed 3 bases from V and 6 bases from J; junction bases left unmatched: 13. This chain's CDR3 is CSASRGRDRENGYTF. CDR3 in DNA: TGCAGTGCTAGTCGGGGCCGGGACAGAGAGAATGGCTACACCTTC.

This clonotype has just a few counts. The rearrangement links TRBV4-2 to TRBJ2-7; the D gene is possibly TRBD2 (5 bases). Germline V CDR1 and CDR2: LGHNA, YNFKEQ. CDR3 length equals 14 residues. The V end was cut by 3 bases, the J end by 5 bases, with 14 bases between. CDR3 sequence: CASSHVNAGNEQYF. The CDR3 DNA follows: TGTGCCAGCAGCCACGTTAATGCCGGGAACGAGCAGTACTTC.

This clonotype appeared many times. The chain employs TRBV20-1 and TRBJ1-1; D might be TRBD1 (5 bases). Germline V gives CDR1 DFQATT, CDR2 SNEGSKA (reference sequence). The CDR3 has 15 residues. Trimming shortened V by 2 bases and J by 1 base, and 14 bases separated the two germline ends. In nucleotides, the CDR3 is TGCAGTGCTAGACCTTCCGGACACCGGAACACTGAAGCTTTCTTT. As protein: CSARPSGHRNTEAFF.

This clonotype occurred a few times. V is TRBV27 and J is TRBJ2-5, with TRBD2 identical over 7 bases. This CDR3 has 14 amino acids. Trimming cost V 5 bases and J 9 bases; bases outside gene matches: 12. Germline CDR1 MNHEY, CDR2 SMNVEV (reference sequence). The CDR3 sequence is CASSQRLAQPPQYF. In DNA, the CDR3 is TGTGCCAGCAGTCAAAGACTAGCTCAGCCTCCCCAGTACTTC.

The V gene is TRBV30, the J gene TRBJ2-1; D unresolved. The CDR3 runs to 14 residues. Germline-derived CDR1 and CDR2 are GTSNPN and SVGIG (reference sequence). Trimming removed 0 bases at V and 6 bases at J, with 12 bases between. In nucleotides, the CDR3 is TGTGCCTGGAGTGTACAAGTGTCGGTCAATGAGCAGTTCTTC. Its protein is CAWSVQVSVNEQFF.

This clonotype appeared many times. The chain combines TRBV7-9 with TRBJ1-2; D unresolved. The CDR3 sequence is 12 residues long. V lost 5 bases and J 7 bases, leaving 11 bases between the germline ends. The germline gives CDR1 SEHNR, CDR2 FQNEAQ (reference sequence). CDR3 sequence reads: CASSPPESGYTF. The CDR3 coding sequence is TGTGCCAGCAGCCCCCCCGAGAGTGGCTACACCTTC.

The rearrangement uses TRBV19 and TRBJ2-1; D might be TRBD2 (6 bases). The CDR3 is 14 residues long. Per germline, CDR1 LNHDA and CDR2 SQIVND (reference sequence). The V gene lost 8 bases and the J gene lost 3 bases, with 14 bases spanning the gap. The CDR3 region is CASQLAGHYNEQFF. The CDR3 coding sequence is TGTGCCAGTCAACTAGCTGGCCACTACAATGAGCAGTTCTTC.

The chain combines TRBV5-1 with TRBJ2-3; 10 nucleotides line up with TRBD2. In germline, CDR1 is SGHRS, CDR2 YFSETQ. The ends lost 8 bases at V and 2 bases at J; junction bases unmatched: 8. The CDR3 is made up of 15 amino acids. CDR3 loop: CASLYSGRPTDTQYF. The CDR3 DNA reads as TGCGCCAGTCTATATAGCGGGAGGCCCACAGATACGCAGTATTTT.

This clonotype has only a few counts. The V call is TRBV9, the J call TRBJ1-1; D is uncertain. V was cut by 0 bases and J by 3 bases, with 6 bases left in between. The V gene's germline CDR1 is SGDLS and CDR2 YYNGEE. The length of the CDR3 is 13 residues. The CDR3 here is CASSVAPDTEAFF. CDR3 sequence (DNA): TGTGCCAGCAGCGTAGCCCCGGACACTGAAGCTTTCTTT.

The sample holds a few counts of this clonotype. The genes are TRBV12-3 or TRBV12-4 and TRBJ1-5; D gene uncertain. V was trimmed by 3 bases and J by 4 bases, leaving 13 bases between them. CDR3 size: 15 residues. CDR3 DNA: TGTGCCAGCAGTTTCCTCGGAGGAGCGAATCAGCCCCAGCATTTT. Amino acid sequence: CASSFLGGANQPQHF.

The chain employs TRBV20-1 and TRBJ2-1; maybe TRBD1 (5 bases). This CDR3 is built from 13 residues. Deletions cut 7 bases from V and 7 bases from J, with 17 bases between. The germline V gene has CDR1 DFQATT and CDR2 SNEGSKA (reference sequence). This chain's CDR3 is CSVQGRFLNEQFF. The CDR3 bases are TGCAGTGTTCAGGGCCGATTCCTAAATGAGCAGTTCTTC.